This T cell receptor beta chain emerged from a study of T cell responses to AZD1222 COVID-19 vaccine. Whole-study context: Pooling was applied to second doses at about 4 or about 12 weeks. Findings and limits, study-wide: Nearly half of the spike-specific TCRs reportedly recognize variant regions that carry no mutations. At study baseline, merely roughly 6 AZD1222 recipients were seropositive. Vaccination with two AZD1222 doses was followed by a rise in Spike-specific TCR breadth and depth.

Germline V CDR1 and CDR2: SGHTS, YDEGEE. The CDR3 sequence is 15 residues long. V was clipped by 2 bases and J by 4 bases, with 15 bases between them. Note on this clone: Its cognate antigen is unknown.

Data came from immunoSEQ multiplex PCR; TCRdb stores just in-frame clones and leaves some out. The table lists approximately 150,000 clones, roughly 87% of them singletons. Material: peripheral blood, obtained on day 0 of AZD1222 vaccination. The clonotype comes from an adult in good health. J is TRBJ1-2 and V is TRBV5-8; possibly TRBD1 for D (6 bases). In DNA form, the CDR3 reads TGTGCCAGCAGCTTCACAGGGACAACAGCCTATGGCTACACCTTC. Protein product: CASSFTGTTAYGYTF.